This is a list of T cell receptor beta chains from one sample in a study of cytomegalovirus exposure and HLA in healthy donors. TCRdb's copy holds only in-frame clones and misses some; the assay was immunoSEQ multiplex PCR. In the table there are some 200,000 clones, approximately 67% of which are singletons. Sequencing was carried out using PBMCs. All receptors derive from a man aged 40-55 years in good health and CMV-seronegative. CDR3s include the opening cysteine and the closing phenylalanine or tryptophan. A D gene is named only where the DNA matches it firmly. Some rows mark clone size as missing; the rest say once, few, many or name a class of expanded clone.

j_call v_call clone_size d_call cdr3_length cdr3_aa cdr3_nt
TRBJ2-2 TRBV7-8 - TRBD2 16 CASTRTSGTTTGELFF TGTGCCAGCACCCGGACTAGCGGGACGACCACCGGGGAGCTGTTTTTT
TRBJ2-5 TRBV5-4 - - 18 CASSQDLVRGAMRETQYF TGTGCCAGCAGCCAAGATCTCGTTCGGGGGGCTATGCGAGAGACCCAGTACTTC
TRBJ1-1 TRBV7-2 - TRBD1 13 CASSGYRGSEAFF TGTGCCAGCAGCGGATACAGGGGATCTGAAGCTTTCTTT
TRBJ2-7 TRBV11-3 few TRBD1 14 CASSRQGMVDEQYF TGTGCCAGCAGTCGACAGGGGATGGTCGACGAGCAGTACTTC
TRBJ2-3 TRBV19 - - 15 CASSKVEASTDTQYF TGTGCCAGTAGTAAGGTAGAGGCAAGCACAGATACGCAGTATTTT
TRBJ1-1 TRBV7-9 - - 14 CASSAVAENTEAFF TGTGCCAGCAGCGCGGTAGCTGAGAACACTGAAGCTTTCTTT
TRBJ2-1 TRBV6-4 - TRBD2 16 CASSVYSGGSYNEQFF TGTGCCAGCAGTGTCTATAGCGGGGGCTCCTACAATGAGCAGTTCTTC
TRBJ1-2 TRBV9 few TRBD1 14 CASSVRTGVEGYTF TGTGCCAGCAGCGTACGGACAGGGGTCGAGGGCTACACCTTC
TRBJ2-7 TRBV7-8 - - 12 CASSLGSYEQYF TGTGCCAGCAGCTTGGGCAGCTACGAGCAGTACTTC
TRBJ1-5 TRBV28 - TRBD1 15 CAIDRGEPSNQPQHF TGTGCCATCGACAGGGGTGAGCCTAGCAATCAGCCCCAGCATTTT
TRBJ1-2 TRBV19 - - 14 CASSMRQGNYGYTF TGTGCCAGTAGTATGAGGCAGGGTAACTATGGCTACACCTTC
TRBJ1-5 TRBV19 - TRBD1 15 CASKSGQGGNQPQHF TGTGCCAGTAAAAGCGGGCAGGGGGGCAATCAGCCCCAGCATTTT
TRBJ1-2 TRBV10-3 - TRBD1 16 CAISGGTGSTNYGYTF TGTGCCATCAGTGGTGGGACAGGCAGCACTAACTATGGCTACACCTTC
TRBJ2-3 TRBV7-8 - - 16 CASSLIGGGAIDTQYF TGTGCCAGCAGCTTAATCGGTGGGGGGGCAATAGATACGCAGTATTTT
TRBJ2-1 TRBV7-9 - - 11 CASSSSGEQFF TGTGCCAGCAGCAGCAGCGGGGAGCAGTTCTTC
TRBJ2-6 TRBV29-1 - TRBD1 16 CSVGQGQSSGANVLTF TGCAGCGTTGGACAGGGACAATCCTCTGGGGCCAACGTCCTGACTTTC
TRBJ2-5 TRBV9 - TRBD2 18 CASSPFPIAGERQETQYF TGTGCCAGCAGCCCCTTCCCTATAGCGGGGGAGAGGCAAGAGACCCAGTACTTC
TRBJ1-4 TRBV6-5 once TRBD1 15 CASSGKGTGYEKLFF TGTGCCAGCAGTGGGAAAGGGACAGGGTACGAAAAACTGTTTTTT
TRBJ2-2 TRBV5-1 - - 15 CASSLHPGGTGGLFF TGCGCCAGCAGCTTACATCCAGGTGGGACCGGGGGGCTGTTTTTT
TRBJ1-1 TRBV5-8 - - 15 CASSLRSIRNTEAFF TGTGCCAGCAGCTTGCGGAGCATAAGGAACACTGAAGCTTTCTTT
TRBJ1-2 TRBV6-5 - TRBD1 14 CASSTRTGQNGYTF TGTGCCAGCAGTACCCGGACAGGGCAAAATGGCTACACCTTC
TRBJ2-2 TRBV30 - - 14 CAWSVATGTGELFF TGTGCCTGGAGTGTCGCGACAGGCACCGGGGAGCTGTTTTTT
TRBJ2-7 TRBV6-6 few TRBD1 16 CASSSDSTGTGREQYF TGTGCCAGCAGTTCCGATAGTACCGGGACAGGGAGGGAGCAGTACTTC